The 11 T cell receptor beta chains listed next were all sequenced from one sample in a study of cytomegalovirus exposure and HLA in healthy donors. PCR used 60 Vbeta primers and 13 Jbeta primers. Assay: immunoSEQ multiplex PCR; the TCRdb copy retains only in-frame clones and omits some. The table includes roughly 150,000 clones, nearly 80% detected once. Sequencing used PBMCs. The receptors derive from a woman in her forties in good health and CMV-seronegative.

V gene TRBV7-8 combines with J gene TRBJ2-7; 8 bases match TRBD1. The CDR3 covers 14 residues. V dropped 8 bases and J dropped 3; count of bases not matched to a gene: 9. Germline V gene data show CDR1 as SGHVS and CDR2 as FQNEAQ. The CDR3 loop is CASGTGQGFYEQYF. The CDR3 DNA reads as TGTGCCAGCGGCACCGGACAGGGTTTCTACGAGCAGTACTTC.

The rearrangement links TRBV27 to TRBJ1-1; weak D call: TRBD1 (6 bases). Germline V gene data show CDR1 as MNHEY and CDR2 as SMNVEV (reference sequence). V shed 5 bases and J shed 0 bases, with 10 bases lying between them. The CDR3 is 14 residues long. CDR3 protein: CASSRGQMNTEAFF. For the CDR3, the DNA is TGTGCCAGCAGTCGCGGACAGATGAACACTGAAGCTTTCTTT.

The chain is built from TRBV7-3 and TRBJ2-1, with 8 bases aligning to TRBD2. J was trimmed by 10 bases and V by 2 bases; bases with no gene match: 13. The CDR3 is made up of 16 amino acids. Looked up from germline, CDR1 is SGHTA and CDR2 is FQGTGA. CDR3 bases: TGTGCCAGCAGCTTATTGGCGGGAGGACCGTTGGTAGAGCAGTTCTTC. Translation gives CASSLLAGGPLVEQFF.

V usage is TRBV19 and J usage is TRBJ2-7, with 10 bases aligning to TRBD1. There are 15 residues in the CDR3. Germline V gene data show CDR1 as LNHDA and CDR2 as SQIVND (reference sequence). Losses at the gene ends were 5 bases for V and 6 bases for J; bases not matched to a gene: 10. CDR3 bases: TGTGCCAGTAGTGTCCGGGCCGGGACAGGGGTCGAGCAGTACTTC. It codes for CASSVRAGTGVEQYF. Full variable domain (remainder filled in from reference TRBV19 and TRBJ2-7): DGGITQSPKYLFRKEGQNVTLSCEQNLNHDAMYWYRQDPGQGLRLIYYSQIVNDFQKGDIAEGYSVSREKKESFPLTVTSAQKNPTAFYLCASSVRAGTGVEQYFGPGTRLTVT.

V is TRBV9 and J is TRBJ2-7; TRBD1 is a possible D gene (5 bases). Germline lookup yields CDR1 SGDLS and CDR2 YYNGEE. The CDR3 is made up of 13 amino acids. V lost 4 bases and J lost 2, with 10 bases in between. The CDR3 protein is CASSRGTAYEQYF. CDR3 bases: TGTGCCAGCAGCAGGGGAACAGCCTACGAGCAGTACTTC. Full variable domain (outside the CDR3, taken from reference TRBV9 and TRBJ2-7): DSGVTQTPKHLITATGQRVTLRCSPRSGDLSVYWYQQSLDQGLQFLIQYYNGEERAKGNILERFSAQQFPDLHSELNLSSLELGDSALYFCASSRGTAYEQYFGPGTRLTVT.

This chain joins TRBV25-1 and TRBJ2-5, with D possibly TRBD1 on 6 matching bases. Germline lookup yields CDR1 MGHDK and CDR2 SYGVNS. Trimming left V 3 bases short and J 4 bases short, with 9 bases between. The CDR3 spans 13 residues. As DNA, the CDR3 is TGTGCCAGCAGTGATCAAGGGGGAGAGACCCAGTACTTC. This encodes CASSDQGGETQYF.

V is TRBV27 and J is TRBJ2-5, with 15 nucleotides matching TRBD2. The CDR3 runs 18 residues. V shed 2 bases and J 2 bases; nucleotides not matched to a gene: 6. From germline, CDR1 is MNHEY and CDR2 SMNVEV (reference sequence). DNA for the CDR3: TGTGCCAGCAGTTTAGGGACTAGCGGGAGGATGGGTCAAGAGACCCAGTACTTC. Its translation: CASSLGTSGRMGQETQYF.

The J gene is TRBJ1-5, the V gene TRBV7-3, with D possibly TRBD1 on 5 matching bases. The CDR3 contains 13 residues. CDR1 SGHTA and CDR2 FQGTGA come from the germline V gene. V lost 5 bases to trimming and J lost 7 bases, with 12 bases between them. CDR3 amino acids: CASSSDQGQPQHF. The CDR3 nucleotides are TGTGCCAGCAGCAGCGACCAGGGCCAGCCCCAGCATTTT.

This clone was recorded many times. The chain joins TRBV2 to TRBJ1-6; 9 bases map to TRBD1. The CDR3 is 15 residues long. The ends lost 7 bases at V and 8 bases at J; junction bases unmatched: 9. CDR1 and CDR2 (germline): SNHLY, FYNNEI. The CDR3 sequence is CASTRTGVYDSPLHF. CDR3 sequence (DNA): TGTGCCAGCACTAGGACAGGGGTTTACGATTCACCCCTCCACTTT.

The chain is built from TRBV25-1 and TRBJ2-5; TRBD2 matches 8 bases. The V and J ends lost 4 bases and 3 bases, in that order; junction bases with no gene match: 4. The length of the CDR3 is 14 residues. Germline values: CDR1 MGHDK, CDR2 SYGVNS. The CDR3 here is CASSAGTREETQYF. CDR3 DNA: TGTGCCAGCAGTGCTGGGACTAGGGAAGAGACCCAGTACTTC.

The V and J genes are TRBV7-9 and TRBJ2-3; possibly TRBD1 for D (7 bases). V lost 5 bases and J 2 bases, leaving 20 bases between the germline ends. The CDR3 has 17 amino acids. Germline CDR1 SEHNR, CDR2 FQNEAQ (reference sequence). The DNA for the CDR3 is TGTGCCAGCAGCCCAAAAGGGGGCGGGGATACCACAGATACGCAGTATTTT. Its protein is CASSPKGGGDTTDTQYF.